This T cell receptor beta chain originates from a study of CD8 T cells in Susac syndrome (dated by TCRdb to the late 2010s). Concerning the study at large: Among the sequenced Susac syndrome patients, more than five had clinically active disease and eight or nine were in clinical remission. At blood withdrawal, Susac syndrome patients were therapy-naive, treated with corticosteroids (with IVIg additionally given to some), or treated with IVIg alone. Repertoire sequencing was used to test whether CD8+ T cell activation and differentiation in Susac syndrome was antigen driven. Study-level results and caveats: The number of individuals in the TCR sequencing and HLA analysis was recognized as being relatively small. In the CD4+ T cell repertoire of Susac syndrome patients, clonal expansion was not detected.

On this clonotype itself: It has no known antigen specificity. No much larger clone exists at a distance of one base, and base qualities are not known.

The CDR3 runs 17 amino acids, cysteine and phenylalanine included. CDR3 DNA is the only sequence kept; it has 51 bases, read in frame from the first base. V trim: 1 base; J trim: 4 bases; unmatched bases: 5. Based on the germline V gene, the CDR1 and CDR2 sequences are SGHAT and FQNNGV. RNA was extracted with the RNeasy kit and roughly 0.45 to 1 ug was reverse transcribed using random hexamers. The immunoSEQ multiplex PCR assay, which covers 54 Vbeta and 13 Jbeta segments, was used to amplify TCR beta CDR3 regions. Bias from PCR amplification was corrected by using a synthetic template baseline for primer optimization and for computational correction. The published analysis was carried out like this. Reads were assigned to V, D and J genes according to IMGT and analyzed in immunoSEQ Analyzer, with only productive sequences retained. Clonality was computed as one minus Shannon entropy normalized by log2 of the number of productive unique sequences. For each patient and control, public and private clones were evaluated within the 100 most prevalent clones. Clones were defined as Susac-specific if absent from the healthy and MS cohorts, from some 1,000 published viral clones and from other ImmuneACCESS disease sequences. The raw public reads went through TCRdb reprocessing: fastp at Q25, MiXCR clone calling, in-frame beta chains kept. Each entry is one CDR3 protein sequence, shown with its most common DNA and genes. These V and J calls are TCRdb output, not the study's own analysis. The sample yields more than 150,000 distinct CDR3 sequences; 90% to 96% were counted once. The ten biggest clones cover approximately 0.1% of the sample.

Peripheral blood CD8+ and CD4+ T cells from healthy donors, Susac syndrome patients and multiple sclerosis patients were profiled by high-throughput TCR beta sequencing. The Susac syndrome patients fulfilled recently defined diagnostic criteria for definite or probable disease. Bulk CD8+ and CD4+ T cells were purified by magnetic negative isolation, whereas CD8+ TEMRA cells were enriched by FACS. Blood was collected in EDTA tubes and processed within 24 hours, with PBMCs isolated through density gradient centrifugation. PBMCs destined for TCR sequencing were cryopreserved in liquid nitrogen and later thawed in a 37 °C water bath. The sorted or isolated CD4+, CD8+ and CD8+ TEMRA cells had a purity of 90% or higher.

The V and J genes are TRBV11-2 and TRBJ2-2, with 11 bases in between that match TRBD2. Material: CD4+ T cells from PBMCs. The receptor was derived from a human donor with Susac syndrome. The base sequence is TGTGCCAGCAGCTTAGTCGTACTAGCGGGGGTCACCGGGGAGCTGTTTTTT. The resulting protein is CASSLVVLAGVTGELFF.